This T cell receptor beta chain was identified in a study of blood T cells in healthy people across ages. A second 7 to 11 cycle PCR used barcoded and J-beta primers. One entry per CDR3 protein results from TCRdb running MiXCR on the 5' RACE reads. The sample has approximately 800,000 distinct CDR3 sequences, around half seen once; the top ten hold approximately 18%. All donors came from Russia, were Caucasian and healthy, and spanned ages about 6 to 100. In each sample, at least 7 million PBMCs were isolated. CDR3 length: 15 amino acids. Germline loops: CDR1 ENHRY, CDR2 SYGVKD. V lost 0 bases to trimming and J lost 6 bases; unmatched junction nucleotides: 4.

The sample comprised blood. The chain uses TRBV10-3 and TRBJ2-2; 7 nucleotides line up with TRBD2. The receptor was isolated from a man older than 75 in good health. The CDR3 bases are TGTGCCATCAGTGAGTCAGGGACTACGGCCGGGGAGCTGTTTTTT. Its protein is CAISESGTTAGELFF.